A single sample is the source of the 31 T cell receptor beta chains below, sequenced in a study of OX40 agonist ivuxolimab in advanced cancers. Library generation was performed with the immunoSEQ multiplex PCR assay. In TCRdb, the immuneACCESS table is reduced to in-frame sequences with V and J assigned. These tables do not hold every clone; where another copy was compared, an unresolved V gene accounts for under half, and the others remain unexplained. This sample comprises around 68,000 clones, roughly 87% of them detected only once. Approximately 2.6% of the sample belongs to the ten largest clones. The material was CD4+ or CD8+ T cells sorted from blood, obtained in a trial of the OX40 agonist ivuxolimab. The receptors here all came from an adult with an advanced solid tumor such as melanoma, head and neck, liver or kidney cancer.

The chain employs TRBV5-1 and TRBJ2-1; perhaps D is TRBD1 or TRBD2 (5 bases each). Germline CDR1 reads SGHRS; CDR2 reads YFSETQ. V was shortened by 2 bases and J by 6 bases, with 12 bases between the two germline ends. The CDR3 is made up of 14 amino acids. CDR3 amino acids: CASSLDYGGNEQFF. The DNA of the CDR3 is TGCGCCAGCAGCTTAGACTATGGGGGCAATGAGCAGTTCTTC. Together with reference TRBV5-1 and TRBJ2-1, the CDR3 gives the full variable domain: KAGVTQTPRYLIKTRGQQVTLSCSPISGHRSVSWYQQTPGQGLQFLFEYFSETQRNKGNFPGRFSGRQFSNSRSEMNVSTLELGDSALYLCASSLDYGGNEQFFGPGTRLTVL.

This clone was recorded once. The rearrangement uses TRBV4-3 and TRBJ2-7; D uncertain. Trimming left V 0 bases short and J 2 bases short, with 11 bases between. The CDR3 runs 15 residues. In germline, CDR1 is LGHNA, CDR2 YSLEER. CDR3 bases: TGCGCCAGCAGCCAAGAAGCTGCTAGAGCCTACGAGCAGTACTTC. It specifies CASSQEAARAYEQYF.

The chain carries TRBV5-4 and TRBJ2-3, with a weak D call TRBD2 (6 bases). CDR3 length: 12 residues. Germline CDR1 and CDR2: SGHNT and YYREEE (reference sequence). Trimming pared 2 bases from V and 5 bases from J, leaving 6 bases between. CDR3 sequence: CASSFGRDTQYF. The CDR3 DNA reads TGTGCCAGCAGCTTCGGGAGAGATACGCAGTATTTT.

This sequence joins TRBV5-5 and TRBJ1-3; D call uncertain. Germline loops: CDR1 SGHKS, CDR2 YYEKEE (reference sequence). This CDR3 region has 15 residues. Trimming cost V 1 base and J 0 bases, with 8 bases left between them. CDR3 residues: CASSLNVNSGNTIYF. The CDR3 bases are TGTGCCAGCAGCTTGAACGTGAACTCTGGAAACACCATATATTTT.

This clone was found a few times. This CDR3 is also generated by other DNA sequences in the sample. The CDR3 is CASSFVGETQYF. In nucleotides, the CDR3 is TGTGCCAGCAGCTTCGTCGGGGAGACCCAGTACTTC. The J gene is TRBJ2-5, the V gene TRBV7-9; D is undetermined. V lost 3 bases, J lost 5 bases, and 7 bases lay in between. In germline, CDR1 is SEHNR, CDR2 FQNEAQ (reference sequence). The CDR3 is made up of 12 amino acids. The whole variable domain, filled in from reference TRBV7-9 and TRBJ2-5, reads DTGVSQNPRHKITKRGQNVTFRCDPISEHNRLYWYRQTLGQGPEFLTYFQNEAQLEKSRLLSDRFSAERPKGSFSTLEIQRTEQGDSAMYLCASSFVGETQYFGPGTRLLVL.

J is TRBJ1-6 and V is TRBV2; 7 bases are shared with TRBD1. Trimming cost V 5 bases and J 9 bases; bases outside gene matches: 1. The germline V gene encodes CDR1 SNHLY and CDR2 FYNNEI. The CDR3 extends over 12 amino acids. The CDR3 spells CASSTGASPLHF. CDR3 nucleotides: TGTGCCAGCAGTACAGGGGCTTCACCCCTCCACTTT.

This clone has a handful of counts. J is TRBJ2-2 and V is TRBV6-6, with D maybe TRBD1 (5 bases). Germline CDR1 and CDR2: MNHNY and SVGAGI (reference sequence). The CDR3 runs 14 residues. V shed 0 bases and J shed 4 bases, with 6 bases lying between them. CDR3: CASSYSDTTGELFF. The CDR3 nucleotides read TGTGCCAGCAGTTACTCGGACACCACCGGGGAGCTGTTTTTT.

This chain connects TRBV15 to TRBJ2-7; the match to TRBD1 covers 7 bases. The CDR3 totals 16 residues. From germline, CDR1 is LNHNV and CDR2 YYDKDF (reference sequence). J gave up 1 base and V 1 base, and 7 bases lay outside the gene matches. The CDR3 spells CATSRAPAGGSYEQYF. The CDR3 DNA sequence: TGTGCCACCAGCAGAGCCCCGGCAGGGGGATCCTACGAGCAGTACTTC.

This clone was picked up a small number of times. The chain is built from TRBV7-2 and TRBJ2-2; 7 nucleotides align to TRBD2. The ends lost 2 bases at V and 0 bases at J; junction bases unmatched: 0. From germline, CDR1 is SGHTA and CDR2 FQGNSA. CDR3 length: 15 residues. The DNA for the CDR3 is TGTGCCAGCAGCTTAAGCGGGGCGAACACCGGGGAGCTGTTTTTT. As protein: CASSLSGANTGELFF.

In this sample, this clone turned up once. The chain uses TRBV27 and TRBJ1-2; 7 bases match TRBD1. Losses at the gene ends were 5 bases for V and 3 bases for J; bases not matched to a gene: 15. CDR3 length equals 17 residues. CDR1 and CDR2 from the germline V gene are MNHEY and SMNVEV (reference sequence). This CDR3 is CASSTYSTGMVDYGYTF. The CDR3 nucleotides are TGTGCCAGCAGTACATACTCGACAGGGATGGTTGACTATGGCTACACCTTC.

This clone was counted between two and nine times. The chain employs TRBV9 and TRBJ2-3; D gene uncertain. Germline V gene lookup returns CDR1 SGDLS and CDR2 YYNGEE. This CDR3 is built from 14 residues. Trimming stripped 0 bases from V and 2 bases from J, with 7 bases between. The CDR3 protein is CASSVDSHTDTQYF. The CDR3 DNA is TGTGCCAGCAGCGTAGATAGCCACACAGATACGCAGTATTTT.

The rearrangement links TRBV2 to TRBJ1-2; D might be TRBD1 (6 bases). The germline gives CDR1 SNHLY, CDR2 FYNNEI. The CDR3 spans 13 residues. The V and J ends lost 3 bases and 4 bases respectively, with 9 bases between them. CDR3 coding DNA: TGTGCCAGCAGTGAGGGGGGGCCCTATGGCTACACCTTC. It translates to CASSEGGPYGYTF.

CDR3 sequence: CASSQEALQVDYGYTF. CDR3 coding DNA: TGCGCCAGCAGCCAAGAAGCATTGCAGGTGGACTATGGCTACACCTTC. This sequence joins TRBV4-1 and TRBJ1-2, with D hard to call. Trimming took 0 bases from V and 3 from J, leaving 14 bases between them. Germline CDR1 and CDR2: MGHRA and YSYEKL. This CDR3 spans 16 amino acids.

The chain has TRBV7-8 and TRBJ2-7; 9 bases line up with TRBD1. The CDR3 totals 14 residues. Germline CDR1 reads SGHVS; CDR2 reads FQNEAQ. V gave up 1 base and J gave up 5 bases; unmatched junction bases: 3. The CDR3 DNA follows: TGTGCCAGCAGCTTAGGAGGGACAGGGAACGAGCAGTACTTC. It codes for CASSLGGTGNEQYF.

Here the CDR3 DNA reads TGTGCCAGCAGTTCGGTCGGGAGCTCCTACGAGCAGTACTTC. This translates into CASSSVGSSYEQYF. This chain connects TRBV6-5 to TRBJ2-7, with a weak D call TRBD2 (6 bases). V lost 4 bases and J 0 bases, leaving 10 bases between the germline ends. CDR1 is MNHEY and CDR2 is SVGAGI in the germline V gene. The CDR3 spans 14 residues.

The chain recombines TRBV14 with TRBJ2-5, with D uncertain. The CDR3 covers 13 residues. Per the germline V gene, CDR1 is SGHDN and CDR2 is FVKESK. The V and J ends lost 3 bases and 4 bases respectively, with 9 bases between them. As DNA, the CDR3 is TGTGCCAGCAGCCAGTGGACGGCAGAGACCCAGTACTTC. It yields the protein CASSQWTAETQYF.

This clone was seen a handful of times. The V gene is TRBV4-3, the J gene TRBJ2-3; no clear D. Germline lookup yields CDR1 LGHNA and CDR2 YSLEER. Trimming took off 0 bases at V and 1 base at J, with 8 bases between the two ends. The CDR3 contains 15 residues. CDR3 sequence (DNA): TGCGCCAGCAGCCAAGAGATCCGGGGCACAGATACGCAGTATTTT. The encoded protein is CASSQEIRGTDTQYF.

V is TRBV28 and J is TRBJ2-5; 11 bases are shared with TRBD2. With the DNA end fitting TRBJ2-7 better, the J assignment may be wrong. There are 15 residues in the CDR3. CDR1 is MDHEN and CDR2 is SYDVKM in the germline V gene. CDR3 sequence: CASSSTSGRGYEQYF. The DNA for the CDR3 is TGTGCCAGCAGTTCCACTAGCGGGAGAGGATACGAGCAGTACTTC.

The chain combines TRBV2 with TRBJ2-7; TRBD2 matches 12 bases. The length of the CDR3 is 14 residues. CDR1 is SNHLY and CDR2 is FYNNEI in the germline V gene. The V gene end was trimmed by 4 bases and the J gene end by 2 bases; junction bases not matched to a gene: 0. The CDR3 DNA reads as TGTGCCAGCAGTGGGACTAGCGGGACCTACGAGCAGTACTTC. Encoded protein: CASSGTSGTYEQYF.

There are a few counts of this clone. The chain is built from TRBV27 and TRBJ1-2, with D possibly being TRBD1 (6 bases). Germline V gives CDR1 MNHEY, CDR2 SMNVEV (reference sequence). This CDR3 is built from 12 residues. V was trimmed by 6 bases and J by 4 bases, leaving 9 bases between them. The CDR3 bases are TGTGCCAGCAGAGGGACATCCTATGGCTACACCTTC. It translates to CASRGTSYGYTF.

The chain couples TRBV7-8 to TRBJ2-7, with 8 bases that match TRBD1. CDR3 length: 16 residues. The V gene end was trimmed by 2 bases and the J gene end by 1 base; junction bases not matched to a gene: 7. Per germline, CDR1 SGHVS and CDR2 FQNEAQ. This CDR3 reads CASSLSRYRGSYEQYF. The CDR3 DNA reads TGTGCCAGCAGCTTATCGCGATACAGGGGGTCCTACGAGCAGTACTTC.

The chain is built from TRBV6-1 and TRBJ2-2; no reliable D call. In germline, CDR1 is MNHNS, CDR2 SASEGT. The CDR3 spans 14 residues. Trimming pared 4 bases from V and 2 bases from J, leaving 8 bases between. The CDR3 is CASSVGVNTGELFF. Written as DNA, the CDR3 is TGTGCCAGCAGTGTTGGAGTTAACACCGGGGAGCTGTTTTTT.

The CDR3 coding sequence is TGCGCCAGCACCCCCCATGCAGGGAGTACTGAAGCTTTCTTT. It translates to CASTPHAGSTEAFF. The rearrangement uses TRBV10-1 and TRBJ1-1, with TRBD1 as a possible D gene (5 bases). Trimming took off 7 bases at V and 5 bases at J, with 17 bases between the two ends. Germline CDR1 is WNHNN and CDR2 is SYGVQD (reference sequence). The CDR3 runs 14 residues.

For the CDR3, the DNA is TGTGCCAGCAGCAGCTCGGCGCTTCAGCCCCAGCATTTT. Its translation: CASSSSALQPQHF. This chain connects TRBV6-1 to TRBJ1-5, with D unresolved. CDR1 is MNHNS, CDR2 SASEGT, per germline. The CDR3 has 13 amino acids. Trimming took off 6 bases at V and 6 bases at J, with 12 bases between the two ends.

The J gene is TRBJ1-4, the V gene TRBV10-2; D is unresolved. V shed 2 bases and J shed 8 bases, with 9 bases lying between them. The CDR3 has 13 residues. Germline V gives CDR1 WSHSY, CDR2 SAAADI. CDR3 sequence: CASSEPGLEKLFF. In DNA, the CDR3 is TGCGCCAGCAGTGAGCCGGGATTGGAAAAACTGTTTTTT.

The V and J genes are TRBV10-3 and TRBJ2-5, with D perhaps TRBD1 (6 bases). The J call may be incorrect, as the DNA end agrees better with TRBJ2-7. Germline V lookup: CDR1 ENHRY, CDR2 SYGVKD. This CDR3 comprises 12 residues. DNA for the CDR3: TGTGCCACAAGACAGGAACGCTACGAGCAGTACTTC. This translates into CATRQERYEQYF.

V usage is TRBV11-3 and J usage is TRBJ2-1; D is unresolved. Looked up from germline, CDR1 is SGHNT and CDR2 is YENEEA. The CDR3 runs to 13 residues. V dropped 3 bases and J dropped 7 bases, with 10 bases sitting between them. CDR3 nucleotides: TGTGCCAGCAGCTTGACTCGCGAAAATGAGCAGTTCTTC. The encoded protein is CASSLTRENEQFF.

This chain uses TRBV6-1 with TRBJ1-2; D is perhaps TRBD1 (5 bases). This CDR3 contains 15 residues. CDR1 is MNHNS, CDR2 SASEGT, per germline. The ends were cut back, 1 base at V and 4 bases at J, with 13 bases in the middle. The CDR3 DNA sequence: TGTGCCAGCAGTGAAGGGCAGGGTAAGGCCTATGGCTACACCTTC. This sequence encodes CASSEGQGKAYGYTF.

The chain joins TRBV27 to TRBJ2-1, with 8 bases that match TRBD1. Germline CDR1 is MNHEY and CDR2 is SMNVEV (reference sequence). The V gene end was trimmed by 4 bases and the J gene end by 4 bases; junction bases not matched to a gene: 3. This CDR3 has 14 residues. The CDR3 DNA follows: TGTGCCAGCAGTTCCAGGGGGCGATACAATGAGCAGTTCTTC. It is translated as CASSSRGRYNEQFF.

This rearrangement joins TRBV5-1 to TRBJ1-2; D might be TRBD1 (6 bases). Trimming left V 4 bases short and J 1 base short, with 17 bases between. Germline CDR1 reads SGHRS; CDR2 reads YFSETQ. CDR3 size: 16 residues. DNA of the CDR3: TGCGCCAGCAGCCCGACAGGACAGACCTATAACTATGGCTACACCTTC. This sequence encodes CASSPTGQTYNYGYTF.

This clone was found a few times. The J gene is TRBJ2-7, the V gene TRBV18; 8 positions agree with TRBD1. The V gene end was trimmed by 4 bases and the J gene end by 5 bases; junction bases not matched to a gene: 1. CDR3 size: 12 residues. Germline V CDR1 and CDR2: KGHSH, LQKENI. The CDR3, as DNA: TGTGCCAGCTCACTGACAGGGGACGAGCAGTACTTC. Protein product: CASSLTGDEQYF.